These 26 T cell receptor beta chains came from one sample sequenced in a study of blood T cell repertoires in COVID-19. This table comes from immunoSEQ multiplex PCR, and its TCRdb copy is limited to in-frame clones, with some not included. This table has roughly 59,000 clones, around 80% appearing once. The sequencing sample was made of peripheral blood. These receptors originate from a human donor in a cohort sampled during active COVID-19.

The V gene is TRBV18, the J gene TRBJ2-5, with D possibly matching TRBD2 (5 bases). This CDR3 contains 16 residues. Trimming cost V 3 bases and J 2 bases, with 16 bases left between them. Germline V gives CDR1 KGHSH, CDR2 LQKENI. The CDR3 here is CASSPRTGSPQETQYF. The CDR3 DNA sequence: TGTGCCAGCTCACCTAGGACGGGGTCCCCACAAGAGACCCAGTACTTC.

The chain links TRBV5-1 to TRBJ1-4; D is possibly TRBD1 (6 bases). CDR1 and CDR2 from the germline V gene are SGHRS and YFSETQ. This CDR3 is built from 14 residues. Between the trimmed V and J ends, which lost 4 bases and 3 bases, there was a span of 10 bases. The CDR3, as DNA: TGCGCCAGCAGCGCAGGACAGCCTAATGAAAAACTGTTTTTT. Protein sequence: CASSAGQPNEKLFF.

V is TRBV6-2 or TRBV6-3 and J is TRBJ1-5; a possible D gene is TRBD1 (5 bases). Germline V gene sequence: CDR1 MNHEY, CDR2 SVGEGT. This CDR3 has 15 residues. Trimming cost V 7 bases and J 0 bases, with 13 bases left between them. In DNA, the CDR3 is TGTGCCAGCACCCCGGGGGGGTTTAGCAATCAGCCCCAGCATTTT. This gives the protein CASTPGGFSNQPQHF.

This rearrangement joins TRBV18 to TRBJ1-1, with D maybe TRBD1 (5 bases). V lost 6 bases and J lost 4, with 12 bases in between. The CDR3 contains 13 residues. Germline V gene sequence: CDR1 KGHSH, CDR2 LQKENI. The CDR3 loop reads CASSAGLGTEAFF. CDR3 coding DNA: TGTGCCAGCTCGGCAGGGTTGGGCACTGAAGCTTTCTTT.

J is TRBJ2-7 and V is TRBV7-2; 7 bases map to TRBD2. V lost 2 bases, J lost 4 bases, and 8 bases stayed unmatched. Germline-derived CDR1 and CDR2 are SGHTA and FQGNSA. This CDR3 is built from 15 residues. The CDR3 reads CASSLPTAGYYEQYF. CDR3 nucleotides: TGTGCCAGCAGCTTACCCACAGCGGGATATTACGAGCAGTACTTC.

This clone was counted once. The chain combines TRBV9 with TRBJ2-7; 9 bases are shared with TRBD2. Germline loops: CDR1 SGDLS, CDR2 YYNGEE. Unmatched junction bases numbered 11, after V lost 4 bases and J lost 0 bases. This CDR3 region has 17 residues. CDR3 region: CASSPPGGREGSYEQYF. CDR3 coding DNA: TGTGCCAGCAGCCCACCCGGGGGGCGGGAGGGCTCCTACGAGCAGTACTTC.

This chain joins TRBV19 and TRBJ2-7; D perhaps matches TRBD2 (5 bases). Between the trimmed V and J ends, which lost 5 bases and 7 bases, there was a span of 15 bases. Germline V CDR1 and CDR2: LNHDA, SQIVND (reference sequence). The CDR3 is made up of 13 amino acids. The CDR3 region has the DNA TGTGCCAGTAGTGCCCTAGCTTCGGGGGAGCAGTACTTC. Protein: CASSALASGEQYF.

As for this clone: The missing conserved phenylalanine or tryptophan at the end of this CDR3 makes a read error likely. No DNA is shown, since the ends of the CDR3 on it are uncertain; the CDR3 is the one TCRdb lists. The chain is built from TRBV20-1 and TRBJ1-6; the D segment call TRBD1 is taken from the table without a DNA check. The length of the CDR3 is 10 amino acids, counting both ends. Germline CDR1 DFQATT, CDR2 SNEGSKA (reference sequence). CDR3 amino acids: CSAREGSGGD.

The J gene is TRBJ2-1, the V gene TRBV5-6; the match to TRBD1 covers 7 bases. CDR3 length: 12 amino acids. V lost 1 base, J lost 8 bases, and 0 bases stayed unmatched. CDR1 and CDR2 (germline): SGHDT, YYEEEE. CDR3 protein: CASSLQGDEQFF. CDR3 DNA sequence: TGTGCCAGCAGCTTGCAGGGGGATGAGCAGTTCTTC.

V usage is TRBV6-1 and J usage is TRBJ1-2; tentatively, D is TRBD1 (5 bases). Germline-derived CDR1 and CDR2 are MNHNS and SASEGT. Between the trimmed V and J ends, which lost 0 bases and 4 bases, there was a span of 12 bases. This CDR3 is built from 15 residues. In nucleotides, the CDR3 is TGTGCCAGCAGTGAAGCGGGGGGGTCGGCCTATGGCTACACCTTC. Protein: CASSEAGGSAYGYTF.

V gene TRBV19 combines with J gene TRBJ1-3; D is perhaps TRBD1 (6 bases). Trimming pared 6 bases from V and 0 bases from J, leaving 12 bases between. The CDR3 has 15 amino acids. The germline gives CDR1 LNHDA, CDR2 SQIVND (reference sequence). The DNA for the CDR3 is TGTGCCAGTAGGGGGGCAGCGTTCTCTGGAAACACCATATATTTT. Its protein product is CASRGAAFSGNTIYF. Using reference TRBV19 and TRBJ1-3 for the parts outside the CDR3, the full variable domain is DGGITQSPKYLFRKEGQNVTLSCEQNLNHDAMYWYRQDPGQGLRLIYYSQIVNDFQKGDIAEGYSVSREKKESFPLTVTSAQKNPTAFYLCASRGAAFSGNTIYFGEGSWLTVV.

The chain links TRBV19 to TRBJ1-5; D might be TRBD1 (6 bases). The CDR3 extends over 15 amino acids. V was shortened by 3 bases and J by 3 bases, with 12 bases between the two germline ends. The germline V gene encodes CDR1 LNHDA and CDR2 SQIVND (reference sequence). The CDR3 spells CASSIEGGDNQPQHF. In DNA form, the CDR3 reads TGTGCCAGTAGTATCGAAGGGGGTGACAATCAGCCCCAGCATTTT.

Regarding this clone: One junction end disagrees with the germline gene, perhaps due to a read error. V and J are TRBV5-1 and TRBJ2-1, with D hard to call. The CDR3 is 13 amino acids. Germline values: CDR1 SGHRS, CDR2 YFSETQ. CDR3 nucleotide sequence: TGCGCCAGCAGCTTGGGCAGCGCCAATGAGCAGCTCTTC. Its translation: CASSLGSANEQLF.

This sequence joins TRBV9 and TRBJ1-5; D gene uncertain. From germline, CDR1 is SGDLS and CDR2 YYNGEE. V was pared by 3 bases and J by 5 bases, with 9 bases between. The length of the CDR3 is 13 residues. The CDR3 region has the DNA TGTGCCAGCAGCGGATACCCGGATCAGCCCCAGCATTTT. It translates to CASSGYPDQPQHF.

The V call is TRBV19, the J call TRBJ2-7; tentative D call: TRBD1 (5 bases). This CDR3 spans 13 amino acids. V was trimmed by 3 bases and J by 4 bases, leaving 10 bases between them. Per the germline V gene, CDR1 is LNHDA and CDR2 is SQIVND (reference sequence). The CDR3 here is CASSIGAMYEQYF. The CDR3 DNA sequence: TGTGCCAGTAGTATTGGGGCTATGTACGAGCAGTACTTC.

CDR3 DNA sequence: TGTGCCAGCAGCCCTCGCCGTATTAGCGGGGGGGCATTCGATACGCAGTATTTT. It encodes CASSPRRISGGAFDTQYF. The V gene is TRBV5-6, the J gene TRBJ2-3, with 11 bases lining up with TRBD2. Trimming took 4 bases from V and 6 from J; bases not matched to a gene: 16. Germline CDR1 is SGHDT and CDR2 is YYEEEE. The CDR3 covers 18 residues.

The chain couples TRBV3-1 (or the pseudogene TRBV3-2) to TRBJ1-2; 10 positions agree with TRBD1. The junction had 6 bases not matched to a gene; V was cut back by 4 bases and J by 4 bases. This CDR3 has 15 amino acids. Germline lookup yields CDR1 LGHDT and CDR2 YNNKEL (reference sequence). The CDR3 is CASSPSGQGFYGYTF. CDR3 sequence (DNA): TGTGCCAGCAGCCCCTCGGGACAGGGGTTCTATGGCTACACCTTC.

The CDR3: CASSLSSSSYEQYF. The CDR3 nucleotides are TGCGCCAGCAGCTTGTCGTCTAGCTCCTACGAGCAGTACTTC. The V and J genes are TRBV5-1 and TRBJ2-7, with D unclear. V gave up 1 base and J gave up 0 bases, with 8 bases separating them. CDR1 SGHRS and CDR2 YFSETQ come from the germline V gene. CDR3 size: 14 residues.

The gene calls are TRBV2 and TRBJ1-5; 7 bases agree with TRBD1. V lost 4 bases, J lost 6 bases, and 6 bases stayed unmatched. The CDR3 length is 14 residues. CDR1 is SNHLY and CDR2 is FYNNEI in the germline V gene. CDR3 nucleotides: TGTGCCAGCAGTGGAGACAGGGTGGCTCAGCCCCAGCATTTT. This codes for CASSGDRVAQPQHF.

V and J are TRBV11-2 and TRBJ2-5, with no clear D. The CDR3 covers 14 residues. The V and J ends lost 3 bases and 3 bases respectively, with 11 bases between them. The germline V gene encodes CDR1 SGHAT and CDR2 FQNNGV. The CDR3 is CASSLSGAKETQYF. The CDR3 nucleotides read TGTGCCAGCAGCTTGTCGGGTGCAAAAGAGACCCAGTACTTC.

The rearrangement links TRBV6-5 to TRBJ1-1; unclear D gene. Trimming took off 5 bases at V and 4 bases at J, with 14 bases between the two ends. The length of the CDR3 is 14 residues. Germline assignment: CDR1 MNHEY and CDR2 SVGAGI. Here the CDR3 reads CASSRGISGTEAFF. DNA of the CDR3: TGTGCCAGCAGTAGAGGTATTTCGGGCACTGAAGCTTTCTTT.

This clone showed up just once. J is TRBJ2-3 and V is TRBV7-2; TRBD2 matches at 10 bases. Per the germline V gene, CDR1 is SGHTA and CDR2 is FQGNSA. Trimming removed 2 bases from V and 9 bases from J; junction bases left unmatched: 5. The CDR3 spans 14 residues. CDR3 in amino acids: CASSLLAGVGTQYF. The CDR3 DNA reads TGTGCCAGCAGCTTACTAGCGGGAGTGGGGACGCAGTATTTT.

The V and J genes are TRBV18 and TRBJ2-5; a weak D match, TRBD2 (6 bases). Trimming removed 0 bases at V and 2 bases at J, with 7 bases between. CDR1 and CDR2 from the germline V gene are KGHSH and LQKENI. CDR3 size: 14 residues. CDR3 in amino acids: CASSPPSGQETQYF. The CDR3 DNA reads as TGTGCCAGCTCACCACCGAGCGGGCAAGAGACCCAGTACTTC.

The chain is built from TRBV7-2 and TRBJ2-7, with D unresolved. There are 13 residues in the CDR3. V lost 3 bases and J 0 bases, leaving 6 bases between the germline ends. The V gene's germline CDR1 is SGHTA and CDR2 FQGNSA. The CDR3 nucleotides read TGTGCCAGCAGCTTGGGCCACTCCTACGAGCAGTACTTC. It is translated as CASSLGHSYEQYF.

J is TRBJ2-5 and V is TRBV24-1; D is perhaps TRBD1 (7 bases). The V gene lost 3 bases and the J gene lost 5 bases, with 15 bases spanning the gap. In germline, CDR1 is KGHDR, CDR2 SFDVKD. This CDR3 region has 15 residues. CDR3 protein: CATSDPRDSGETQYF. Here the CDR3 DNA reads TGTGCCACCAGTGATCCCCGGGACAGCGGGGAGACCCAGTACTTC.

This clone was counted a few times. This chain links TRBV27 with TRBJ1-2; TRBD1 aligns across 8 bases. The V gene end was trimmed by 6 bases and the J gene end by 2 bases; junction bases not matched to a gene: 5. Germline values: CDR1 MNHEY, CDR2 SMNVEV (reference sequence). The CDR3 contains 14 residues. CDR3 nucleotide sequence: TGTGCCAGCAGCCGGAGGGACAGGAACTATGGCTACACCTTC. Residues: CASSRRDRNYGYTF.